This T cell receptor beta chain was documented in a study of shared clonotypes between healthy human individuals. Study conclusions and caveats: Only blood samples were collected, and tissue repertoires likely differ.

Points on this clone: Its target is unknown.

This CDR3 has 14 residues. Germline assignment: CDR1 SNHLY and CDR2 FYNNEI. V lost 3 bases to trimming and J lost 7 bases, with 16 bases between them. The repertoire was sequenced with immunoSEQ multiplex PCR; TCRdb's copy has only in-frame clones and lacks some. The table lists roughly 700,000 clones, less than 85% of them singletons. This rearrangement joins TRBV2 to TRBJ2-7, with D maybe TRBD2 (6 bases). This clonotype was obtained from a woman in her twenties or thirties in good health. The sequencing input was memory CD4+ T cells sorted from blood. Documented subset: CD45RA-negative fraction. CDR3 residues: CASSDQGWAGEQYF. The DNA for the CDR3 is TGTGCCAGCAGTGATCAGGGATGGGCGGGGGAGCAGTACTTC.